The 6 T cell receptor beta chains below all came from one sample that was sequenced in a study of blood T cells in healthy people across ages. Using a J-beta primer mix together with a sample-barcoded 5' primer, a second PCR was run for roughly 7 to 12 cycles. TCRdb reprocessed the 5' RACE reads with MiXCR, giving one entry per CDR3 protein. Among almost 800,000 distinct CDR3 sequences listed, more than 45% were seen once. Sequencing was carried out using blood. The receptor set was obtained from a man aged 25 to 40 in good health.

This chain connects TRBV2 to TRBJ1-6; D is perhaps TRBD1 (5 bases). This CDR3 is built from 16 residues. CDR1 is SNHLY, CDR2 FYNNEI, per germline. V lost 7 bases and J lost 2, with 15 bases in between. This CDR3 reads CASMAGDGAYNSPLHF. The CDR3 nucleotides read TGTGCCAGCATGGCCGGGGACGGTGCCTATAATTCACCCCTCCACTTT.

J is TRBJ2-7 and V is TRBV4-2; 10 nucleotides agree with TRBD2. Germline-derived CDR1 and CDR2 are LGHNA and YNFKEQ. J was trimmed by 2 bases and V by 4 bases; bases with no gene match: 5. This CDR3 has 15 amino acids. The CDR3 nucleotides read TGTGCCAGCAGCCTTAGCGGGGGGTCTGCCTACGAGCAGTACTTC. It translates to CASSLSGGSAYEQYF.

This rearrangement joins TRBV24-1 to TRBJ2-2, with TRBD2 matching over 11 bases. This CDR3 comprises 17 residues. Germline V gene lookup returns CDR1 KGHDR and CDR2 SFDVKD. The V gene end was trimmed by 12 bases and the J gene end by 5 bases; junction bases not matched to a gene: 16. For the CDR3, the DNA is TGTGCCGTCAGTGATCCTACTAGCGGGAGTTTTACCGGGGAGCTGTTTTTT. Residues: CAVSDPTSGSFTGELFF.

This chain uses TRBV9 with TRBJ2-1; 9 bases map to TRBD2. Losses at the gene ends were 0 bases for V and 15 bases for J; bases not matched to a gene: 7. The CDR3 has 13 amino acids. Germline V gives CDR1 SGDLS, CDR2 YYNGEE. CDR3 in amino acids: CASSVELAGGLFF. As DNA, the CDR3 is TGTGCCAGCAGCGTAGAGTTGGCGGGGGGGCTGTTCTTC.

The V call is TRBV7-8, the J call TRBJ1-4; D might be TRBD1 (5 bases). V lost 1 base to trimming and J lost 8 bases, with 14 bases between them. The germline CDR1 and CDR2 sequences are SGHVS and FQNEAQ. This CDR3 has 15 residues. CDR3 sequence (DNA): TGTGCCAGCAGCTTAGGGGCAGGGCGAGGGGAAAAACTGTTTTTT. This translates into CASSLGAGRGEKLFF.

Only one count was recorded for this clonotype. This chain links TRBV7-2 with TRBJ2-3; 12 bases fit TRBD2. The ends lost 4 bases at V and 7 bases at J; junction bases unmatched: 12. Germline loops: CDR1 SGHTA, CDR2 FQGNSA. The CDR3 spans 17 residues. As DNA, the CDR3 is TGTGCCAGCAGCTCCCCGACTAGCGGGAGTGGAGTGAATACGCAGTATTTT. This codes for CASSSPTSGSGVNTQYF. Combining the CDR3 with reference TRBV7-2 and TRBJ2-3 gives the whole variable domain GAGVSQSPSNKVTEKGKDVELRCDPISGHTALYWYRQSLGQGLEFLIYFQGNSAPDKSGLPSDRFSAERTGGSVSTLTIQRTQQEDSAVYLCASSSPTSGSGVNTQYFGPGTRLTVL.